This TCR beta chain was sequenced for a study of graft-versus-host responses after intestinal transplantation. Study observations and caveats: GvH clones detected in recipient marrow included some appearing first in ileum or blood.

Details on this clone: Its target is unknown.

Germline V lookup: CDR1 SGHRS, CDR2 YFSETQ. This CDR3 region has 17 residues. With 1 base removed from V and 5 bases from J, the gap between germline ends came to 18 bases. Here immunoSEQ multiplex PCR was the method, and the copy in TCRdb shows in-frame clones only, minus some. The repertoire includes more than 65,000 clones, roughly 84% of them detected once, and approximately 0.39% sits in the top ten. The TCR was taken from a human donor who was the organ donor for an intestinal transplant. This chain joins TRBV5-1 and TRBJ2-2, with D tentatively TRBD1 (5 bases). The sequenced sample was unstimulated CD4+ T cells sorted from spleen or lymph node cells, obtained before transplant. The CDR3 sequence: CASSLYGPLSGTGELFF. The CDR3, as DNA: TGCGCCAGCAGCTTGTACGGCCCCCTCTCAGGGACCGGGGAGCTGTTTTTT.